The clone carrying this T cell receptor beta chain was recorded only once. Its antigen remains unknown. Other DNA sequences within the sample encode an identical CDR3. The data stem from a study of cytomegalovirus exposure and HLA in healthy donors. PCR used 60 Vbeta primers and 13 Jbeta primers. Produced via immunoSEQ multiplex PCR; TCRdb's table is partial and in-frame only. The sample shows around 100,000 clones, roughly three quarters of them seen only once. Per germline, CDR1 SGHRS and CDR2 YFSETQ. The CDR3 sequence is 13 residues long. Between the trimmed V and J ends, which lost 4 bases and 0 bases, there was a span of 7 bases. Study outcomes and limitations: TRBV6-2, TRBV6-3 and some other V segments were unresolvable in 87-base-pair reads.

This sequence originates from a woman between 18 and 30 years old in good health and CMV-seropositive. The chain is built from TRBV5-1 and TRBJ2-5, with D unclear. Sequencing input: PBMCs. In DNA form, the CDR3 reads TGCGCCAGCAGCACCGGGTACCAAGAGACCCAGTACTTC. Its translation: CASSTGYQETQYF.